The 26 T cell receptor beta chains listed next were all sequenced from one sample in a study of beta chain features in type 1 diabetes. Points from the study as a whole: Among all four CD4+ subsets, Type 1 diabetes patients had TCRB CDR3s that were moderately but significantly shorter.

Expressed TCRB transcripts got sequenced, as all isolated RNA was reverse transcribed. Only in-frame clones appear in the TCRdb table, and some are missing; sequencing was by immunoSEQ multiplex PCR. The table records approximately 600,000 clones, 12% of them present only once. The antigens for these receptors are not known. Sequencing was done on a sample of naive CD4+ T cells from blood. These receptors came from a man aged 30-40 years with type 1 diabetes.

This clone was counted only a few times. The V gene is TRBV30, the J gene TRBJ1-2, with D hard to call. Trimming took off 0 bases at V and 5 bases at J, with 7 bases between the two ends. This CDR3 is 12 amino acids long. The V gene's germline CDR1 is GTSNPN and CDR2 SVGIG (reference sequence). The chain's CDR3 is CAWSVSYYGYTF. The CDR3 DNA is TGTGCCTGGAGTGTATCGTATTATGGCTACACCTTC. Full variable domain (remainder filled in from reference TRBV30 and TRBJ1-2): SQTIHQWPATLVQPVGSPLSLECTVEGTSNPNLYWYRQAAGRGLQLLFYSVGIGQISSEVPQNLSASRPQDRQFILSSKKLLLSDSGFYLCAWSVSYYGYTFGSGTRLTVV.

A few counts support this clone. CDR3 residues: CASSSSLWAEAFF. The CDR3 DNA follows: TGTGCCAGCAGCTCGAGCCTTTGGGCTGAAGCTTTCTTT. The chain employs TRBV11-3 and TRBJ1-1; no reliable D call. Trimming removed 4 bases from V and 6 bases from J, with 12 bases in between. The CDR3 sequence is 13 residues long. Germline V gives CDR1 SGHNT, CDR2 YENEEA.

The CDR3 coding sequence is TGTGCCAGCAGCTTTCTAGCGGCCCCTAAGACCGGGGAGCTGTTTTTT. Encoded protein: CASSFLAAPKTGELFF. The chain couples TRBV11-2 to TRBJ2-2; 7 positions match TRBD2. Germline trimming cut 3 bases from V and 5 bases from J; bases unmatched to any gene: 9. Germline V gene data show CDR1 as SGHAT and CDR2 as FQNNGV. The CDR3 consists of 16 residues.

DNA for the CDR3: TGTGCCAGCAGCCAATCAGTCTATGGCTACACCTTC. Its protein is CASSQSVYGYTF. V is TRBV16 and J is TRBJ1-2; unclear D gene. This CDR3 is built from 12 residues. V was clipped by 0 bases and J by 4 bases, with 3 bases between them. CDR1 and CDR2 (germline): KGHSY, FQNENV.

This chain joins TRBV5-8 and TRBJ1-5; TRBD1 aligns across 10 bases. The CDR3 consists of 16 residues. Germline loops: CDR1 SGHTS, CDR2 YDEGEE. V lost 4 bases and J lost 3; bases outside the gene matches: 7. CDR3 nucleotide sequence: TGTGCCAGCAGCAGTCCGGGACAGGGGATCAATCAGCCCCAGCATTTT. Its protein is CASSSPGQGINQPQHF.

This clone was recorded a few times. The rearrangement uses TRBV5-4 and TRBJ2-3; 9 nucleotides line up with TRBD2. This CDR3 spans 14 amino acids. Looked up from germline, CDR1 is SGHNT and CDR2 is YYREEE (reference sequence). The ends lost 3 bases at V and 3 bases at J; junction bases unmatched: 2. The chain's CDR3 is CASSSGLATDTQYF. CDR3 sequence (DNA): TGTGCCAGCAGCTCTGGACTAGCGACAGATACGCAGTATTTT.

The rearrangement uses TRBV15 and TRBJ2-7; D is possibly TRBD1 or TRBD2 (5 bases each). Germline CDR1 reads LNHNV; CDR2 reads YYDKDF (reference sequence). The CDR3 covers 13 residues. V lost 6 bases, J lost 11 bases, and 20 bases lay in between. The CDR3 reads CATSIQDTGIEYF. The CDR3 DNA sequence: TGTGCCACCAGTATTCAGGACACGGGGATTGAGTACTTC.

The table lists this clone with a few counts. The chain uses TRBV4-3 and TRBJ2-3; D gene ambiguous. V dropped 3 bases and J dropped 4 bases, with 8 bases sitting between them. CDR1 is LGHNA and CDR2 is YSLEER in the germline V gene. The CDR3 loop spans 13 amino acids. The CDR3 nucleotides are TGCGCCAGCAGCCAGGACGTCGCAGATACGCAGTATTTT. Translating it yields CASSQDVADTQYF.

This clone was detected a few times. The J gene is TRBJ1-2, the V gene TRBV15; possibly TRBD1 for D (6 bases). The CDR3 has 15 amino acids. The germline gives CDR1 LNHNV, CDR2 YYDKDF (reference sequence). Trimming cost V 7 bases and J 2 bases, with 17 bases left between them. DNA for the CDR3: TGTGCCACCACCGGGGACAAACTGGGCAACTATGGCTACACCTTC. It specifies CATTGDKLGNYGYTF.

This clone was observed a few times. This chain uses TRBV30 with TRBJ2-2; 12 bases match TRBD1. The CDR3 spans 15 residues. V lost 6 bases, J lost 5 bases, and 7 bases stayed unmatched. Germline CDR1 reads GTSNPN; CDR2 reads SVGIG (reference sequence). The CDR3 loop reads CACQPGQGATGELFF. Here the CDR3 DNA reads TGTGCCTGCCAGCCGGGACAGGGGGCAACCGGGGAGCTGTTTTTT.

This clone was counted a few times. V gene TRBV2 combines with J gene TRBJ1-6, with 10 bases aligning to TRBD1. V shed 6 bases and J 6 bases; nucleotides not matched to a gene: 5. The V gene's germline CDR1 is SNHLY and CDR2 FYNNEI. The CDR3 has 15 residues. CDR3: CASRMDRGANSPLHF. DNA for the CDR3: TGTGCCAGCAGGATGGACAGGGGGGCTAATTCACCCCTCCACTTT.

V is TRBV4-1 and J is TRBJ2-1; 7 bases match TRBD2. The CDR3 loop spans 14 amino acids. Trimming took 0 bases from V and 10 from J; bases not matched to a gene: 6. Germline CDR1 and CDR2: MGHRA and YSYEKL. The CDR3, as DNA: TGCGCCAGCAGCCAAGACGGGGGGAGGAGGGAGCAGTTCTTC. Encoded protein: CASSQDGGRREQFF.

The chain combines TRBV30 with TRBJ1-4, with TRBD1 as a possible D gene (5 bases). Per the germline V gene, CDR1 is GTSNPN and CDR2 is SVGIG (reference sequence). This CDR3 spans 15 amino acids. Trimming took 1 base from V and 7 from J, leaving 16 bases between them. The CDR3 spells CAWSATGTSGEKLFF. The CDR3 region has the DNA TGTGCCTGGAGTGCAACCGGGACCAGCGGTGAAAAACTGTTTTTT.

This clone was seen a few times. This sequence joins TRBV5-1 and TRBJ1-2; TRBD1 is a possible D gene (5 bases). Germline V lookup: CDR1 SGHRS, CDR2 YFSETQ. The ends were cut back, 7 bases at V and 2 bases at J, with 12 bases in the middle. This CDR3 contains 13 residues. The CDR3 here is CASGSAGNYGYTF. CDR3 in DNA: TGCGCCAGCGGTTCGGCAGGGAACTATGGCTACACCTTC.

This clone was seen only a few times. The genes are TRBV2 and TRBJ1-2; D is unclear. This CDR3 is 14 amino acids long. V lost 1 base to trimming and J lost 4 bases, with 10 bases between them. CDR1 and CDR2 (germline): SNHLY, FYNNEI. The CDR3: CASSEGPSIYGYTF. In nucleotides, the CDR3 is TGTGCCAGCAGTGAAGGGCCCAGCATCTATGGCTACACCTTC.

The chain has TRBV7-2 and TRBJ2-3; D gene unclear. The CDR3 extends over 15 amino acids. Trimming stripped 5 bases from V and 2 bases from J, with 14 bases between. The germline V gene has CDR1 SGHTA and CDR2 FQGNSA. Here the CDR3 reads CASSPDLGNTDTQYF. The DNA of the CDR3 is TGTGCCAGCAGCCCTGACCTCGGTAACACAGATACGCAGTATTTT.

CDR3 sequence: CAWSVYRFGGPRRQFF. Here the CDR3 DNA reads TGTGCCTGGAGTGTGTACCGGTTTGGGGGGCCCAGGCGGCAGTTCTTC. The chain couples TRBV30 to TRBJ2-1, with D perhaps TRBD1 or TRBD2 (6 bases each). The ends were cut back, 0 bases at V and 12 bases at J, with 24 bases in the middle. Germline V CDR1 and CDR2: GTSNPN, SVGIG (reference sequence). CDR3 size: 16 residues.

This clone was observed a few times. The chain has TRBV7-9 and TRBJ2-1, with TRBD2 matching 10 bases. The CDR3 contains 15 residues. Germline V gene lookup returns CDR1 SEHNR and CDR2 FQNEAQ (reference sequence). Trimming cost V 2 bases and J 4 bases; bases outside gene matches: 2. The CDR3 here is CASSLQGLAYNEQFF. The CDR3 DNA sequence: TGTGCCAGCAGCTTACAGGGACTAGCGTACAATGAGCAGTTCTTC.

This chain links TRBV5-1 with TRBJ1-4; TRBD1 matches at 10 bases. Germline V gene lookup returns CDR1 SGHRS and CDR2 YFSETQ. CDR3 length equals 20 residues. The ends lost 0 bases at V and 0 bases at J; junction bases unmatched: 11. CDR3 DNA: TGCGCCAGCAGCTTGGCGGTGGGACAGGGGATTCCAGCAACTAATGAAAAACTGTTTTTT. This encodes CASSLAVGQGIPATNEKLFF.

This clone was counted a few times. V gene TRBV4-3 combines with J gene TRBJ2-1; D is ambiguous. Germline lookup yields CDR1 LGHNA and CDR2 YSLEER. V was pared by 0 bases and J by 2 bases, with 14 bases between. The CDR3 consists of 17 residues. The CDR3 loop reads CASSQEASRPTYNEQFF. In nucleotides, the CDR3 is TGCGCCAGCAGCCAAGAGGCGTCTAGACCCACCTACAATGAGCAGTTCTTC.

Only a few counts were recorded for this clone. The chain couples TRBV29-1 to TRBJ1-2; no clear D gene. CDR1 SQVTM and CDR2 ANQGSEA come from the germline V gene. Trimming removed 2 bases at V and 5 bases at J, with 9 bases between. The CDR3 covers 12 residues. CDR3 in amino acids: CSVEPPQYGYTF. CDR3 coding DNA: TGCAGCGTTGAACCCCCGCAGTATGGCTACACCTTC.

This clone was counted only a few times. The chain has TRBV18 and TRBJ2-2; D is perhaps TRBD1 (6 bases). Germline values: CDR1 KGHSH, CDR2 LQKENI. The CDR3 is made up of 16 amino acids. Trimming removed 3 bases at V and 6 bases at J, with 17 bases between. The CDR3 DNA sequence: TGTGCCAGCTCACCGCTAGAGTGGGACATCGCCGGGGAGCTGTTTTTT. The encoded protein is CASSPLEWDIAGELFF.

V and J are TRBV7-9 and TRBJ1-3; D ambiguous. Trimming removed 3 bases from V and 4 bases from J, with 13 bases in between. Germline CDR1 reads SEHNR; CDR2 reads FQNEAQ (reference sequence). The length of the CDR3 is 15 residues. The CDR3 sequence: CASSFVGSRGNTIYF. The CDR3 DNA sequence: TGTGCCAGCAGCTTCGTGGGTTCGCGGGGAAACACCATATATTTT.

J is TRBJ2-3 and V is TRBV5-1; D is uncertain. Per germline, CDR1 SGHRS and CDR2 YFSETQ. Trimming cost V 0 bases and J 0 bases, with 14 bases left between them. The CDR3 is 17 residues long. The CDR3 DNA is TGCGCCAGCAGCTTGGATTGGCGTGGTGTGAGCACAGATACGCAGTATTTT. Translation gives CASSLDWRGVSTDTQYF.

This clone was detected only a few times. This chain connects TRBV30 to TRBJ2-3; the D gene is possibly TRBD2 (5 bases). Looked up from germline, CDR1 is GTSNPN and CDR2 is SVGIG (reference sequence). V was pared by 4 bases and J by 1 base, with 9 bases between. The CDR3 length is 13 residues. The CDR3 loop reads CAWTLARTDTQYF. In DNA form, the CDR3 reads TGTGCCTGGACCCTAGCCCGCACAGATACGCAGTATTTT.

The CDR3 here is CASRRQGSNTGELFF. For the CDR3, the DNA is TGTGCCAGCAGGCGACAGGGCTCGAACACCGGGGAGCTGTTTTTT. The chain uses TRBV7-9 and TRBJ2-2; 7 bases map to TRBD1. The trim removed 6 bases at V and 0 bases at J, leaving 4 bases unmatched. The germline V gene encodes CDR1 SEHNR and CDR2 FQNEAQ (reference sequence). The CDR3 has 15 residues.